This TCR beta chain was observed in a study of neoadjuvant anti-PD-1 for oral cavity cancer. Time point: after neoadjuvant nivolumab, at surgical resection. Only in-frame clones appear in the TCRdb table, and some are missing; sequencing was by immunoSEQ multiplex PCR. The data show approximately 21,000 clones, 45% seen once. V dropped 3 bases and J dropped 5; count of bases not matched to a gene: 5. Germline V gene sequence: CDR1 MNHNS, CDR2 SASEGT. The CDR3 spans 15 residues. The specimen comprised tumor tissue, sampled after nivolumab (anti-PD-1) treatment. This chain links TRBV6-1 with TRBJ2-2; TRBD1 matches 8 bases. The clonotype was recovered from a person between 40 and 85 years old with oral cavity squamous cell carcinoma. CDR3: CASSEARGRTGELFF. CDR3 sequence (DNA): TGTGCCAGCAGTGAGGCCAGGGGGCGTACCGGGGAGCTGTTTTTT.